One and the same sample provided the 28 T cell receptor beta chains below, sequenced in a study of shared clonotypes between healthy human individuals. Repertoires were generated with immunoSEQ multiplex PCR, while TCRdb's copy carries only in-frame clones and drops some. The table records some 1 million clones, about three quarters of them present only once. The sequenced sample consisted of memory CD4+ T cells sorted from blood. As for subset: CD45RA-negative fraction. The receptors stem from a man younger than 35 in good health.

The rearrangement joins TRBV5-1 to TRBJ1-4, with D perhaps matching TRBD1 (6 bases). The CDR3 runs 14 residues. CDR1 and CDR2 (germline): SGHRS, YFSETQ. The V gene lost 4 bases and the J gene lost 8 bases, with 15 bases spanning the gap. CDR3 in DNA: TGCGCCAGCAGCCCCGAGGGGGTAAAGGAAAAACTGTTTTTT. Protein sequence: CASSPEGVKEKLFF.

The genes are TRBV6-6 and TRBJ2-1; TRBD2 agrees at 8 bases. CDR1 MNHNY and CDR2 SVGAGI come from the germline V gene (reference sequence). The CDR3 runs to 14 residues. The trim removed 5 bases at V and 9 bases at J, leaving 9 bases unmatched. The CDR3 loop is CASSREAGVGEQFF. Written as DNA, the CDR3 is TGTGCCAGCAGTCGGGAAGCGGGAGTCGGTGAGCAGTTCTTC.

This sequence joins TRBV5-1 and TRBJ2-7, with D perhaps being TRBD1 or TRBD2 (5 bases each). Germline CDR1 is SGHRS and CDR2 is YFSETQ. The CDR3 is 14 residues long. Trimming cost V 4 bases and J 6 bases, with 17 bases left between them. CDR3 DNA: TGCGCCAGCAGCGTAGGGACCGACCTTCTCGAGCAGTACTTC. Its translation: CASSVGTDLLEQYF.

To note about this clone: This same CDR3 is encoded by further DNA sequences in the sample. The chain carries TRBV6-1 and TRBJ2-5; D assignment may be TRBD1 or TRBD2 (5 bases each). Per the germline V gene, CDR1 is MNHNS and CDR2 is SASEGT. Trimming stripped 3 bases from V and 4 bases from J, with 15 bases between. This CDR3 has 15 residues. CDR3 coding DNA: TGTGCCAGCAGTGACGACCGGGGCAGGTCAGAGACCCAGTACTTC. As protein: CASSDDRGRSETQYF.

V is TRBV6-1 and J is TRBJ2-1; D possibly corresponds to TRBD2 (5 bases). The CDR3 sequence is 12 residues long. Germline-derived CDR1 and CDR2 are MNHNS and SASEGT. Trimming left V 4 bases short and J 8 bases short, with 9 bases between. The CDR3 is CASSADYHEQFF. DNA of the CDR3: TGTGCCAGCAGTGCAGACTATCATGAGCAGTTCTTC.

The chain links TRBV7-8 to TRBJ2-2; D is possibly TRBD1 (6 bases). Germline V gene sequence: CDR1 SGHVS, CDR2 FQNEAQ. V was trimmed by 11 bases and J by 1 base, leaving 14 bases between them. The CDR3 consists of 14 residues. The CDR3 DNA sequence: TGTGCCGGAAGGGGACACAGGAACACCGGGGAGCTGTTTTTT. It encodes CAGRGHRNTGELFF.

The rearrangement joins TRBV14 to TRBJ1-4, with D possibly TRBD1 on 6 matching bases. The CDR3 runs to 14 residues. The V end lost 4 bases, the J end lost 7 bases, and 13 bases lay between the germline ends. Germline lookup yields CDR1 SGHDN and CDR2 FVKESK. DNA for the CDR3: TGTGCCAGCAGCCCCTTCGGGGGCCGTGAAAAACTGTTTTTT. This codes for CASSPFGGREKLFF.

The table lists this clone with many counts. The chain combines TRBV10-1 with TRBJ2-2; D not resolved. Germline-derived CDR1 and CDR2 are WNHNN and SYGVQD (reference sequence). CDR3 length: 14 residues. V lost 4 bases and J lost 4, with 10 bases in between. CDR3 sequence (DNA): TGCGCCAGCAGTGTGTCAGGTCGCACCGGGGAGCTGTTTTTT. It encodes CASSVSGRTGELFF.

The chain has TRBV4-3 and TRBJ2-5, with 9 bases aligning to TRBD2. The junction had 5 bases not matched to a gene; V was cut back by 2 bases and J by 4 bases. This CDR3 region has 15 residues. Looked up from germline, CDR1 is LGHNA and CDR2 is YSLEER. The CDR3 here is CASSQLALAGETQYF. The CDR3 DNA sequence: TGCGCCAGCAGCCAACTGGCACTAGCGGGAGAGACCCAGTACTTC.

This chain connects TRBV6-6 to TRBJ2-3; 7 bases fit TRBD1. The J segment lost 1 base and the V segment lost 6 bases, leaving 10 bases of the junction unmatched. The CDR3 length is 16 residues. Germline V gives CDR1 MNHNY, CDR2 SVGAGI (reference sequence). Here the CDR3 reads CASRTGLFRGTDTQYF. Written as DNA, the CDR3 is TGTGCCAGCAGGACAGGGCTGTTTCGGGGCACAGATACGCAGTATTTT.

This clone showed up many times. V is TRBV6-1 and J is TRBJ1-6, with unresolved D. V was cut by 6 bases and J by 9 bases, with 18 bases left in between. The CDR3 contains 15 residues. The V gene's germline CDR1 is MNHNS and CDR2 SASEGT. The CDR3 here is CASRGVEGPGSPLHF. CDR3 DNA sequence: TGTGCCAGCAGGGGAGTAGAGGGTCCAGGTTCACCCCTCCACTTT.

This clone has ten or more counts. The CDR3 nucleotides are TGTGCCAGCAGCAGGGAGTCTCAGGGGACTAGCAGAGCCTACGAGCAGTACTTC. Translating it yields CASSRESQGTSRAYEQYF. This chain connects TRBV5-4 to TRBJ2-7; 9 nucleotides align to TRBD2. Germline V gene lookup returns CDR1 SGHNT and CDR2 YYREEE (reference sequence). This CDR3 is built from 18 residues. The junction had 16 bases not matched to a gene; V was cut back by 4 bases and J by 2 bases.

The chain recombines TRBV10-2 with TRBJ1-4; maybe TRBD1 (5 bases). The germline V gene has CDR1 WSHSY and CDR2 SAAADI. Trimming took off 8 bases at V and 3 bases at J, with 13 bases between the two ends. The CDR3 extends over 14 amino acids. CDR3 coding DNA: TGCGCCAGCGCCCGACAGATGCCTAATGAAAAACTGTTTTTT. Amino acid sequence: CASARQMPNEKLFF.

This CDR3 reads CASSSPGTSGTFGGETQYF. The DNA of the CDR3 is TGTGCCAGCAGCTCCCCCGGGACTAGCGGGACGTTTGGGGGGGAGACCCAGTACTTC. V usage is TRBV28 and J usage is TRBJ2-5, with 13 bases lining up with TRBD2. Unmatched junction bases numbered 18, after V lost 6 bases and J lost 5 bases. Germline values: CDR1 MDHEN, CDR2 SYDVKM. This CDR3 contains 19 residues.

The chain combines TRBV2 with TRBJ1-1; D gene uncertain. Per germline, CDR1 SNHLY and CDR2 FYNNEI. V was cut by 8 bases and J by 2 bases, with 12 bases left in between. The CDR3 consists of 13 residues. CDR3 protein: CASFIRENTEAFF. The DNA for the CDR3 is TGTGCCAGCTTTATCCGGGAAAACACTGAAGCTTTCTTT.

The chain carries TRBV28 and TRBJ2-7, with D possibly being TRBD1 (6 bases). In germline, CDR1 is MDHEN, CDR2 SYDVKM. V was trimmed by 3 bases and J by 6 bases, leaving 9 bases between them. This CDR3 contains 12 residues. The CDR3 spells CASSFSGVEQYF. The CDR3, as DNA: TGTGCCAGCAGTTTCTCAGGGGTCGAGCAGTACTTC.

CDR3 region: CASSPQGGDAYEQYF. The CDR3 DNA sequence: TGTGCCAGCAGCCCCCAGGGGGGGGATGCCTACGAGCAGTACTTC. The V gene is TRBV9, the J gene TRBJ2-7; D tentatively fits TRBD1 or TRBD2 (7 bases each). In germline, CDR1 is SGDLS, CDR2 YYNGEE. V was shortened by 4 bases and J by 2 bases, with 16 bases between the two germline ends. The length of the CDR3 is 15 residues.

Remarks on this clone: It may be a read error: a sequence one base away is much more abundant. This specimen includes other DNA sequences encoding the same CDR3. The genes are TRBV28 and TRBJ1-2, with TRBD1 identical over 9 bases. The J segment lost 5 bases and the V segment lost 5 bases, leaving 3 bases of the junction unmatched. From germline, CDR1 is MDHEN and CDR2 SYDVKM. CDR3 length equals 13 residues. CDR3 sequence (DNA): TGTGCCAGCAGTCCCGGACAGGGGTATGGCTACACCTTC. Its translation is CASSPGQGYGYTF.

This clone was seen a handful of times. V usage is TRBV7-9 and J usage is TRBJ1-6; D unclear. The V gene's germline CDR1 is SEHNR and CDR2 FQNEAQ (reference sequence). CDR3 length: 12 residues. Trimming removed 1 base from V and 10 bases from J, with 5 bases in between. The CDR3 DNA reads TGTGCCAGCAGCTTAGTTCTATCACCCCTCCACTTT. Protein: CASSLVLSPLHF.

The chain carries TRBV4-3 and TRBJ2-2; D unresolved. Deletions cut 0 bases from V and 6 bases from J, with 11 bases between. Germline V gene lookup returns CDR1 LGHNA and CDR2 YSLEER. The CDR3 is 15 residues long. CDR3 region: CASSQDDRSPGELFF. The CDR3 region has the DNA TGCGCCAGCAGCCAAGATGATCGAAGCCCCGGGGAGCTGTTTTTT.

This chain links TRBV4-3 with TRBJ2-1, with 13 bases fitting TRBD2. Germline V CDR1 and CDR2: LGHNA, YSLEER. The CDR3 has 17 residues. V was clipped by 1 base and J by 7 bases; unmatched bases: 7. CDR3 sequence reads: CASSQVSLAGGRNEQFF. The DNA for the CDR3 is TGCGCCAGCAGCCAAGTGTCACTAGCGGGAGGGAGAAATGAGCAGTTCTTC.

The sample holds one count of this clone. The rearrangement joins TRBV27 to TRBJ2-7; D is uncertain. Per germline, CDR1 MNHEY and CDR2 SMNVEV (reference sequence). The CDR3 is made up of 13 amino acids. V was pared by 3 bases and J by 2 bases, with 8 bases between. CDR3 coding DNA: TGTGCCAGCAGTTTGGCTGGCACCTACGAGCAGTACTTC. Amino acid sequence: CASSLAGTYEQYF.

This chain joins TRBV27 and TRBJ2-1, with TRBD2 matching 8 bases. The CDR3 has 15 amino acids. Germline trimming cut 2 bases from V and 8 bases from J; bases unmatched to any gene: 8. Germline V gene data show CDR1 as MNHEY and CDR2 as SMNVEV (reference sequence). For the CDR3, the DNA is TGTGCCAGCAGTTTAAGCGGGAGTAGGCTGGATGAGCAGTTCTTC. It yields the protein CASSLSGSRLDEQFF.

This rearrangement joins TRBV10-3 to TRBJ2-2; TRBD1 is a possible D gene (5 bases). CDR1 ENHRY and CDR2 SYGVKD come from the germline V gene. This CDR3 is built from 15 residues. Trimming pared 6 bases from V and 1 base from J, leaving 12 bases between. The CDR3 loop is CAISLRVGNTGELFF. CDR3 nucleotides: TGTGCCATCAGCCTCAGGGTGGGGAACACCGGGGAGCTGTTTTTT.

The count of this clone is one. Within the sample, other DNA sequences also encode this same CDR3. V usage is TRBV19 and J usage is TRBJ1-5, with D maybe TRBD1 (6 bases). V lost 6 bases to trimming and J lost 2 bases, with 11 bases between them. The CDR3 runs to 14 residues. Germline values: CDR1 LNHDA, CDR2 SQIVND (reference sequence). The CDR3 sequence is CASSQQGGNQPQHF. The DNA for the CDR3 is TGTGCCAGTAGCCAACAGGGTGGCAATCAGCCCCAGCATTTT.

This sequence joins TRBV18 and TRBJ1-1; the D gene is possibly TRBD1 (5 bases). CDR3 length: 16 residues. Trimming cost V 0 bases and J 4 bases, with 15 bases left between them. From germline, CDR1 is KGHSH and CDR2 LQKENI. The DNA of the CDR3 is TGTGCCAGCTCACCACCGGGGGTAGCTCTGGGCACTGAAGCTTTCTTT. Translation gives CASSPPGVALGTEAFF.

The chain uses TRBV5-1 and TRBJ2-1, with 10 bases identical to TRBD1. The ends lost 4 bases at V and 5 bases at J; junction bases unmatched: 3. Germline loops: CDR1 SGHRS, CDR2 YFSETQ. This CDR3 spans 14 amino acids. The CDR3 DNA reads as TGCGCCAGCAGCCCGGGACAGGGGAACAATGAGCAGTTCTTC. This gives the protein CASSPGQGNNEQFF.

The chain carries TRBV7-2 and TRBJ2-7, with unresolved D. The CDR3 covers 12 residues. V was trimmed by 5 bases and J by 8 bases, leaving 13 bases between them. The germline V gene has CDR1 SGHTA and CDR2 FQGNSA. This CDR3 reads CASSDSSLKQYF. As DNA, the CDR3 is TGTGCCAGCAGCGATTCAAGTCTTAAGCAGTACTTC.